The 27 T cell receptor beta chains below come from one sample, sequenced in a study of blood T cell repertoires in COVID-19. The table came from immunoSEQ multiplex PCR; TCRdb's copy has only in-frame clones and leaves some out. The sample has some 180,000 clones, 75% to 80% seen once. The sequenced sample consisted of peripheral blood. The source of these receptors is a woman aged 45-65 years with active or convalescent COVID-19.

This clone was found once. The chain joins TRBV29-1 to TRBJ1-4; maybe TRBD1 (6 bases). The CDR3 contains 12 residues. V was clipped by 1 base and J by 11 bases, with 11 bases between them. Germline V gene data show CDR1 as SQVTM and CDR2 as ANQGSEA. CDR3 in DNA: TGCAGCGTTGAAGGGGGGGGCGGGAAACTGTTTTTT. It specifies CSVEGGGGKLFF.

The chain uses TRBV7-9 and TRBJ2-7; D possibly corresponds to TRBD1 (6 bases). In germline, CDR1 is SEHNR, CDR2 FQNEAQ (reference sequence). V lost 5 bases and J 4 bases, leaving 12 bases between the germline ends. The CDR3 extends over 13 amino acids. The DNA of the CDR3 is TGTGCCAGCAGCCTGACAGGCCCTTACGAGCAGTACTTC. Its translation: CASSLTGPYEQYF.

This clone was detected once. This CDR3 is CASSIRDRGPGANVLTF. The CDR3 bases are TGTGCCAGCAGCATCCGGGACAGGGGACCTGGGGCCAACGTCCTGACTTTC. V usage is TRBV7-3 and J usage is TRBJ2-6, with TRBD1 matching over 10 bases. V lost 5 bases, J lost 2 bases, and 6 bases stayed unmatched. Germline V gene lookup returns CDR1 SGHTA and CDR2 FQGTGA. CDR3 length: 17 residues.

The chain recombines TRBV7-3 with TRBJ2-2, with 11 bases fitting TRBD2. The ends lost 5 bases at V and 5 bases at J; junction bases unmatched: 4. CDR1 and CDR2 from the germline V gene are SGHTA and FQGTGA. The CDR3 contains 15 residues. CDR3 protein: CASSPLAGETGELFF. In DNA, the CDR3 is TGTGCCAGCAGCCCACTAGCGGGGGAAACCGGGGAGCTGTTTTTT.

The rearrangement links TRBV7-6 to TRBJ2-3; TRBD2 matches at 10 bases. The CDR3 has 17 amino acids. The germline CDR1 and CDR2 sequences are SGHVS and FNYEAQ. With V trimmed by 0 bases and J by 1 base, 4 bases remained unmatched. The CDR3 here is CASSLAVAGGRTDTQYF. The CDR3 DNA reads as TGTGCCAGCAGCTTAGCGGTAGCGGGGGGCCGCACAGATACGCAGTATTTT.

This chain uses TRBV15 with TRBJ1-1; D ambiguous. The germline V and J ends were trimmed by 5 bases and 1 base, with 8 bases remaining between them. The V gene's germline CDR1 is LNHNV and CDR2 YYDKDF (reference sequence). This CDR3 contains 13 residues. CDR3 nucleotide sequence: TGTGCCACCAGCGGTACACCGAACACTGAAGCTTTCTTT. Amino acid sequence: CATSGTPNTEAFF.

The chain combines TRBV21-1 with TRBJ2-5; TRBD1, as called in the table, went unchecked against the DNA. TRBV21-1 is marked as a pseudogene. This CDR3 has 11 amino acids. CDR3 sequence reads: CASSTTGGPYF. Here the CDR3 DNA reads TGTGCCAGCAGCACAACAGGGGGTCCTTACTTC.

The chain links TRBV5-4 to TRBJ1-4; D is unresolved. The CDR3 covers 14 residues. Germline V gives CDR1 SGHNT, CDR2 YYREEE (reference sequence). The V end lost 4 bases, the J end lost 7 bases, and 14 bases lay between the germline ends. The CDR3 bases are TGTGCCAGCAGCCGGTCGGGTGTCGGTGAAAAACTGTTTTTT. It codes for CASSRSGVGEKLFF. Based on the CDR3 plus reference TRBV5-4 and TRBJ1-4, the full variable domain is ETGVTQSPTHLIKTRGQQVTLRCSSQSGHNTVSWYQQALGQGPQFIFQYYREEENGRGNFPPRFSGLQFPNYSSELNVNALELDDSALYLCASSRSGVGEKLFFGSGTQLSVL.

The chain employs TRBV7-3 and TRBJ1-1; D is ambiguous. This CDR3 spans 15 amino acids. Trimming left V 0 bases short and J 0 bases short, with 8 bases between. The germline gives CDR1 SGHTA, CDR2 FQGTGA. This chain's CDR3 is CASSLTGRLNTEAFF. CDR3 coding DNA: TGTGCCAGCAGCTTAACCGGTCGGTTGAACACTGAAGCTTTCTTT.

The rearrangement joins TRBV6-2 or TRBV6-3 to TRBJ2-1; the match to TRBD2 covers 8 bases. This CDR3 has 13 amino acids. V shed 8 bases, J shed 4 bases, and the junction held 4 bases outside the gene matches. The germline V gene encodes CDR1 MNHEY and CDR2 SVGEGT. CDR3 DNA: TGTGCCAGCGGCCGGGAGGGATACAATGAGCAGTTCTTC. Translated: CASGREGYNEQFF.

The chain recombines TRBV5-4 with TRBJ2-1, with 9 bases fitting TRBD2. The V and J ends lost 0 bases and 4 bases, in that order; junction bases with no gene match: 2. There are 15 residues in the CDR3. Germline V gives CDR1 SGHNT, CDR2 YYREEE (reference sequence). The CDR3 region is CASSLDTSGYNEQFF. In nucleotides, the CDR3 is TGTGCCAGCAGCTTGGACACTAGCGGGTACAATGAGCAGTTCTTC.

CDR3 residues: CASSLNTGELFF. The CDR3 DNA reads as TGTGCCAGCAGCCTCAACACCGGGGAGCTGTTTTTT. The chain carries TRBV5-4 and TRBJ2-2; no firm D call. The CDR3 is 12 residues long. Per the germline V gene, CDR1 is SGHNT and CDR2 is YYREEE (reference sequence). V shed 4 bases and J shed 2 bases, with 3 bases lying between them. Full variable domain (rest looked up from reference TRBV5-4 and TRBJ2-2): ETGVTQSPTHLIKTRGQQVTLRCSSQSGHNTVSWYQQALGQGPQFIFQYYREEENGRGNFPPRFSGLQFPNYSSELNVNALELDDSALYLCASSLNTGELFFGEGSRLTVL.

This clone was counted a few times. This chain links TRBV19 with TRBJ1-2; D not certain. The CDR3 runs to 12 residues. The V and J ends lost 3 bases and 4 bases respectively, with 6 bases between them. The V gene's germline CDR1 is LNHDA and CDR2 SQIVND (reference sequence). CDR3 in DNA: TGTGCCAGTAGTATCCGCAGCTATGGCTACACCTTC. It encodes CASSIRSYGYTF.

The chain joins TRBV3-1 (or the pseudogene TRBV3-2) to TRBJ2-7; no firm D call. Trimming stripped 1 base from V and 0 bases from J, with 13 bases between. This CDR3 is built from 16 residues. Per germline, CDR1 LGHDT and CDR2 YNNKEL (reference sequence). The CDR3 region is CASSQGYGRSSYEQYF. CDR3 nucleotide sequence: TGTGCCAGCAGCCAAGGGTACGGTCGGAGCTCCTACGAGCAGTACTTC.

The V gene is TRBV24-1, the J gene TRBJ2-1; 9 bases are shared with TRBD1. The CDR3 runs 15 residues. The ends lost 6 bases at V and 4 bases at J; junction bases unmatched: 6. In germline, CDR1 is KGHDR, CDR2 SFDVKD. As DNA, the CDR3 is TGTGCCACCAGTATTGCGACAGGGGGATACAATGAGCAGTTCTTC. Translation gives CATSIATGGYNEQFF.

This rearrangement joins TRBV27 to TRBJ1-6, with D possibly TRBD1 on 6 matching bases. Germline CDR1 reads MNHEY; CDR2 reads SMNVEV (reference sequence). This CDR3 has 15 amino acids. V was trimmed by 3 bases and J by 6 bases, leaving 12 bases between them. CDR3 sequence (DNA): TGTGCCAGCAGTTTGAACAGGGTAGTTAATTCACCCCTCCACTTT. The encoded protein is CASSLNRVVNSPLHF.

Concerning this clone itself: The sample has other DNA sequences that encode this CDR3 too. The V and J genes are TRBV30 and TRBJ1-2, with D unclear. Germline loops: CDR1 GTSNPN, CDR2 SVGIG (reference sequence). With 0 bases removed from V and 8 bases from J, the gap between germline ends came to 7 bases. The CDR3 contains 11 residues. The CDR3 DNA is TGTGCCTGGAGTGTACTTGAGGGCTACACCTTC. Protein product: CAWSVLEGYTF.

The CDR3 loop reads CASSFSGGTSGTDTQYF. Written as DNA, the CDR3 is TGTGCCAGCAGCTTCAGCGGGGGGACTAGCGGCACAGATACGCAGTATTTT. The V and J genes are TRBV5-5 and TRBJ2-3, with 10 bases fitting TRBD2. Trimming at V came to 2 bases and at J to 1 base, leaving 7 bases not matched to a gene. The CDR3 length is 17 residues. CDR1 and CDR2 (germline): SGHKS, YYEKEE (reference sequence).

This clone was counted between two and nine times. The J gene is TRBJ1-1, the V gene TRBV10-3; D call uncertain. Per the germline V gene, CDR1 is ENHRY and CDR2 is SYGVKD. The CDR3 length is 13 residues. V dropped 6 bases and J dropped 11 bases, with 19 bases sitting between them. This CDR3 is CAIREGQEVFAFF. CDR3 nucleotides: TGTGCCATCAGGGAGGGTCAGGAGGTGTTTGCTTTCTTT.

This chain links TRBV5-3 with TRBJ2-7; 10 bases align to TRBD1. TRBV5-3 is flagged as an ORF with uncertain function. This CDR3 is built from 17 residues. J gave up 5 bases and V 4 bases, and 15 bases lay outside the gene matches. CDR3 DNA: TGTGCCAGAAGCGCTTGCTGGGGGGGGACAGGGGTCCACGAGCAGTACTTC. It codes for CARSACWGGTGVHEQYF.

The chain joins TRBV19 to TRBJ1-5; TRBD1 aligns across 7 bases. Trimming removed 7 bases from V and 0 bases from J; junction bases left unmatched: 6. The CDR3 is made up of 15 amino acids. Germline CDR1 LNHDA, CDR2 SQIVND (reference sequence). The chain's CDR3 is CASNEGALSNQPQHF. DNA of the CDR3: TGTGCCAGTAATGAGGGGGCCCTTAGCAATCAGCCCCAGCATTTT. Full variable domain (rest looked up from reference TRBV19 and TRBJ1-5): DGGITQSPKYLFRKEGQNVTLSCEQNLNHDAMYWYRQDPGQGLRLIYYSQIVNDFQKGDIAEGYSVSREKKESFPLTVTSAQKNPTAFYLCASNEGALSNQPQHFGDGTRLSIL.

J is TRBJ2-7 and V is TRBV7-4, with unresolved D. Trimming took 4 bases from V and 2 from J, leaving 15 bases between them. Germline V gene sequence: CDR1 SGHVT, CDR2 SQSDAQ. The CDR3 sequence is 15 residues long. The DNA for the CDR3 is TGTGCCAGCAGCTCTCCGACAAGGCCAACCTACGAGCAGTACTTC. It codes for CASSSPTRPTYEQYF.

This chain joins TRBV3-1 (or the pseudogene TRBV3-2) and TRBJ2-2, with 7 bases aligning to TRBD1. The CDR3 is 14 residues long. Germline V lookup: CDR1 LGHDT, CDR2 YNNKEL (reference sequence). Germline trimming cut 6 bases from V and 4 bases from J; bases unmatched to any gene: 5. The CDR3 nucleotides are TGTGCCAGCAGACAGGGGCGATCCACCGGGGAGCTGTTTTTT. This sequence encodes CASRQGRSTGELFF.

Only one count was recorded for this clone. For the CDR3, the DNA is TGCAGCGTTGCCCGGACTAGCGGGAGGGATCAGCAGTTCTTC. This codes for CSVARTSGRDQQFF. The chain couples TRBV29-1 to TRBJ2-1, with TRBD2 matching over 15 bases. This CDR3 comprises 14 residues. V gave up 4 bases and J gave up 11 bases; unmatched junction bases: 6. The germline CDR1 and CDR2 sequences are SQVTM and ANQGSEA.

V and J are TRBV11-2 and TRBJ2-3; 8 bases are a match to TRBD2. With 5 bases clipped from V and 2 bases from J, the junction kept 9 bases outside the gene matches. The CDR3 extends over 16 amino acids. Germline values: CDR1 SGHAT, CDR2 FQNNGV. The CDR3 here is CASSPPRREVTDTQYF. CDR3 bases: TGTGCCAGCAGCCCTCCTCGGCGGGAGGTCACAGATACGCAGTATTTT.

This sequence joins TRBV21-1 and TRBJ2-5; the table names TRBD2, a call not compared with the DNA. TRBV21-1 is an annotated pseudogene. The CDR3 length is 13 residues. The CDR3 nucleotides are TGTGCCAGCAGCAAAGCTTTTTGTGGGACTGATCACTTC. The encoded protein is CASSKAFCGTDHF.

Points on this clone: Other DNA sequences in this specimen translate into the identical CDR3. The chain links TRBV28 to TRBJ1-5, with TRBD1 matching 7 bases. V was clipped by 5 bases and J by 2 bases; unmatched bases: 6. The germline V gene encodes CDR1 MDHEN and CDR2 SYDVKM. This CDR3 has 15 residues. The CDR3 is CASSPTGQGNQPQHF. The CDR3 DNA reads TGTGCCAGCAGTCCCACCGGACAGGGCAATCAGCCCCAGCATTTT.